This TCR beta chain was sequenced during a study of cytomegalovirus exposure and HLA in healthy donors. Study as a whole: The study placed approximately 81% of its approximately 400 genotyped donors in the Caucasian-associated ancestry cluster. Study results and limitations: TRBV6-2, TRBV6-3 and other indistinguishable V segments were excluded. Previous analysis showed most TCR beta V segments were productive about 87% or about 30% of the time.

To note about this clone: Its antigen is as yet unknown.

Germline assignment: CDR1 MNHEY and CDR2 SVGAGI. The V gene end was trimmed by 5 bases and the J gene end by 11 bases; junction bases not matched to a gene: 17. CDR3 length: 15 residues. It was with 60 Vbeta and 13 Jbeta primers that the PCR ran. Authors' processing steps: An analysis performed later counted 70 million to 90 million unique TCR beta chains (around 11 million of them shared). Sequencing was performed with immunoSEQ multiplex PCR; in TCRdb, only in-frame clones are kept and a portion is missing. That table gives V, J and clone size, and the DNA gave D and trimming. The sample records around 150,000 clones, approximately 80% being singletons.

The rearrangement uses TRBV6-5 and TRBJ1-1; TRBD1 aligns across 7 bases. The sequenced sample consisted of PBMCs. The clonotype comes from a male donor in good health and CMV-seronegative. CDR3 sequence (DNA): TGTGCCAGCAGTCCACCGGGAGGGACAGTCCTTAGGGCTTTCTTT. Amino acids: CASSPPGGTVLRAFF.